Listed below are T cell receptor beta chains from one sample, sequenced in a study of T cell changes during pregnancy in multiple sclerosis. The repertoire was sequenced with immunoSEQ multiplex PCR; TCRdb's copy has only in-frame clones and lacks some. Of tens of thousands of clones listed, more than 70% are singletons. Sequenced here: CD8+ T cells from peripheral blood mononuclear cells, sampled after pregnancy. Receptors originate from a female donor in good health, enrolled as a control in a pregnancy study. Each CDR3 is given with its conserved first and last residue. D genes are given only for firm matches.

D gene	V gene	J gene	CDR3 protein	CDR3 DNA
TRBD1	TRBV7-9	TRBJ1-5	CASSLAGDSYSNQPQHF	TGTGCCAGCAGCTTAGCGGGGGACAGCTACTCAAATCAGCCCCAGCATTTT
-	TRBV11-2	TRBJ2-1	CASSLEPGYNEQFF	TGTGCCAGCAGCTTAGAGCCGGGGTACAATGAGCAGTTCTTC
TRBD1	TRBV29-1	TRBJ2-1	CSVSDRPGNEQFF	TGCAGCGTCTCGGACAGGCCGGGGAATGAGCAGTTCTTC
-	TRBV5-6	TRBJ1-2	CASSLGGVTNYGYTF	TGTGCCAGCAGCTTGGGGGGGGTCACCAACTATGGCTACACCTTC
-	TRBV6-5	TRBJ1-1	CASSYSTSVLVTEAFF	TGTGCCAGCAGTTACTCGACTTCAGTGTTGGTCACTGAAGCTTTCTTT
-	TRBV4-2	TRBJ2-3	CASSLGTTGPDTQYF	TGTGCCAGCAGCCTCGGGACAACGGGCCCAGATACGCAGTATTTT
-	TRBV27	TRBJ1-3	CASSLTVSGNTIYF	TGTGCCAGCAGTTTGACAGTATCTGGAAACACCATATATTTT
TRBD2	TRBV11-2	TRBJ2-1	CASSLGRGGQFF	TGTGCCAGCAGCTTAGGGCGCGGGGGGCAGTTCTTC
-	TRBV15	TRBJ1-6	CATSRESSYNSPLHF	TGTGCCACCAGCAGGGAGAGCTCCTATAATTCACCCCTCCACTTT
TRBD1	TRBV29-1	TRBJ1-2	CSVEEPGQGPEVEGYTF	TGCAGCGTTGAAGAACCGGGACAGGGGCCAGAAGTTGAAGGCTACACCTTC
TRBD1	TRBV5-5	TRBJ1-1	CASSLDRGTEAFF	TGTGCCAGCAGTCTAGACAGGGGCACTGAAGCTTTCTTT
TRBD1	TRBV7-8	TRBJ2-7	CASSLGQGAYEQYF	TGTGCCAGCAGCTTGGGGCAGGGGGCGTACGAGCAGTACTTC
-	TRBV28	TRBJ1-6	CASNLDSFKISPLHF	TGTGCCAGCAACCTGGACAGTTTCAAAATTTCACCCCTCCACTTT
-	TRBV28	TRBJ1-5	CASSYGGHQPQHF	TGTGCCAGCAGTTACGGGGGGCATCAGCCCCAGCATTTT